The rows below give T cell receptor beta chains drawn from one sample of a study of CD4 and CD8 cells across lung adenocarcinoma regions. TCRdb passed the PCR reads through MiXCR, listing each CDR3 protein once. The sample carries almost 5,000 distinct CDR3 sequences, 50% to 60% recorded once. What was sequenced was CD4+ T cells from the center of a lung tumor. These receptor sequences come from a male donor with lung adenocarcinoma. The CD4 and CD8 labels of this study may be unreliable. Each CDR3 is given with its conserved first and last residue. The D gene is left open where the match is weak. Not every row has a clone size; where given, it reads once, few, many or a size class.

clone_size j_call v_call d_call cdr3_nt cdr3_aa
. TRBJ2-4 TRBV6-4 . TGTGCCAGCACGAATGGAGTAGCCAAAAACATTCAGTACTTC CASTNGVAKNIQYF
. TRBJ2-5 TRBV7-2 . TGTGCCAGCAGCTTGAACGGCCAGTACCAAGAGACCCAGTACTTC CASSLNGQYQETQYF
. TRBJ2-5 TRBV7-2 . TGTGCCAGCAGCTTGGGACTCGCACTCCAAGAGACCCAGTACTTC CASSLGLALQETQYF
. TRBJ2-4 TRBV27 . TGTGGCGGCACGGGGCTGTGTGACAAAAACACGCAGTACTTC CGGTGLCDKNTQYF
. TRBJ2-4 TRBV6-1 . TGTGCCAGCACGGGGGACGGGGGAGGCAGCCGAAAGACTCAGTACTTC CASTGDGGGSRKTQYF
once TRBJ1-1 TRBV6-1 . TGTGCCAGCAGTGAGCAGTTGAACACTGAAGCTTTCTTT CASSEQLNTEAFF
. TRBJ1-1 TRBV6-1 . TGTGCCAGCTTAAACTTTGGGGGAAACACTGAAGCTTTCTTT CASLNFGGNTEAFF
. TRBJ1-1 TRBV6-5 . TGTGCCAGCAGTTCCCCCAGGGGCCTGGGGACTGAAGCTTTCTTT CASSSPRGLGTEAFF
medium-sized TRBJ1-3 TRBV7-2 . TGTGCCAGCAGCCCTACAGGGTACTCTGGAAACACCATATATTTT CASSPTGYSGNTIYF
few TRBJ1-2 TRBV7-8 TRBD1 TGTGCCAGCAGTTCGGGACAGGGGGCGAACTATGGCTACACCTTC CASSSGQGANYGYTF
once TRBJ2-1 TRBV6-1 . TGTGCCAGCCGCCCCGGGACCCCGAGCAATGGGCAGTTCTTC CASRPGTPSNGQFF
few TRBJ2-1 TRBV6-1 TRBD1 TGTGCCAGCAGTGCCGACAGGGGACTTCCTACTACCAGCTCCTACAATGAGCAGTTCTTC CASSADRGLPTTSSYNEQFF
. TRBJ2-3 TRBV10-3 . TGTGCCATCAGCGCCCGGGGGCTGGGAGCCACGGATACGCAGTATTTT CAISARGLGATDTQYF
. TRBJ2-2 TRBV6-8 TRBD2 TGTGCCAGCAGTTATCCGATAGCGGGAACGGACGGGGAGCTGTTTTTT CASSYPIAGTDGELFF
. TRBJ2-5 TRBV6-1 . TGTGCCAGCAGTCCGGGTGAGTGGGAGCAGTACTTC CASSPGEWEQYF
. TRBJ1-2 TRBV7-2 . TGTGCCAGCAGCCTCGACACGAGCTATGGCTACACCTTC CASSLDTSYGYTF
. TRBJ2-3 TRBV6-5 . TGTGCCAGCAGTTACGGATGGACAGCCGATACGCAGTATTTT CASSYGWTADTQYF
medium-sized TRBJ1-1 TRBV6-1 . TGTGCCAGCACTAAAGGATGGCGGACGAACACTGAAGCTTTCTTT CASTKGWRTNTEAFF
. TRBJ2-1 TRBV6-1 TRBD2 TGTGCCAGCAACACCGGGACTAGCGGGAGAGGTGAGCAGTTCTTC CASNTGTSGRGEQFF
. TRBJ2-3 TRBV25-1 . TGTGCCAGCGGGGGGGCAGGGGGACGTGACCGAGAGACGCAGTATTTC CASGGAGGRDRETQYF
. TRBJ2-5 TRBV6-1 . TGTGCCAGCAGTCGACCGAGCGGTAGGGGCCAAGAGACCCAGTACTTC CASSRPSGRGQETQYF
. TRBJ2-3 TRBV27 TRBD2 TGTGCCAGCAGGCAGACTAGCGGGGCATACACAGATACGCAGTATTTT CASRQTSGAYTDTQYF
. TRBJ1-1 TRBV4-1 TRBD1 TGCGCCAGCAGCCAAGATTCAGGGGGACAGGAAGCTTTCTTT CASSQDSGGQEAFF
. TRBJ1-2 TRBV6-1 . TGTGCCAGCAGTGAAGGCAGTAGCTATGGCTACACCTTC CASSEGSSYGYTF
. TRBJ2-5 TRBV6-1 . TGTGCCAGGGGGCTCGGGGGCCGTGGCCCAGAGACCCAGTACTTT CARGLGGRGPETQYF
. TRBJ2-7 TRBV11-3 TRBD2 TGTGCCAGCAGCTTAGGAGCTAGCGGGAGGAACGAGCAGTACTTC CASSLGASGRNEQYF
. TRBJ1-6 TRBV7-9 . TGTGCCAGCCTACGGGACACAGATAACTCCTATAATTCACCCCTCCACTTT CASLRDTDNSYNSPLHF
. TRBJ2-2 TRBV6-2/TRBV6-3 . TGTACCAGCAGTTACGCAACAGCGGCGAACACCGGGGAGCTGTTTTTT CTSSYATAANTGELFF
. TRBJ2-3 TRBV6-1 . TGTGCGGGCAGTGGGGGACGGGGCACAGAGACGCAGTATTTC CAGSGGRGTETQYF
. TRBJ2-7 TRBV25-1 . TGTGCCAGCAGTGGAAGGGGGGGTTTCGCCTACGAGCAGTACTTC CASSGRGGFAYEQYF
. TRBJ2-2 TRBV6-1 . TGTGCCAGCTCTACGGGAAAGTGGGACACCGGGGAGCTGTTTTTT CASSTGKWDTGELFF
. TRBJ2-2 TRBV9 . TGTGCCAGCAGCGTCTGGGGGCTGGGCACCGGGGAGCTGTTTTTT CASSVWGLGTGELFF
medium-sized TRBJ2-1 TRBV6-1 . TGTGCCAGCACGGTCACTTACAATGAGCAGTTCTTC CASTVTYNEQFF
. TRBJ2-7 TRBV6-5 TRBD2 TGTGCCAGCAGTTCGGACGGGGGGAACTACGAGCAGTACTTC CASSSDGGNYEQYF
. TRBJ2-5 TRBV6-1 TRBD2 TGTGCCAGCAGTGAAGGGCGGGAGGGAGGAGAGCAGTACTTC CASSEGREGGEQYF
few TRBJ2-3 TRBV27 . TGTGCGGGCAGTGGGGGCTCTGACACAGATACGCAGTATTTC CAGSGGSDTDTQYF
. TRBJ2-1 TRBV29-1 . TGCAGCGCGACCACTTTGAGGGATATGGGGAATGAGCAGTTCTTC CSATTLRDMGNEQFF
. TRBJ2-5 TRBV25-1 . TGTGCCAGCAGTGGGGCAGGGGGAGGTGACCGAGATACCCAGTACTTC CASSGAGGGDRDTQYF
. TRBJ2-6 TRBV6-1 TRBD1 TGTGCCAGCACCCGAGGGGCAGGGGGCTTCTCTGGGGCCAACGTCCTGACTTTC CASTRGAGGFSGANVLTF
medium-sized TRBJ1-6 TRBV27 TRBD1 TGTGCCAGCAGTTTAAACGGACAGGGGTGGTCACCCCTCCACTTT CASSLNGQGWSPLHF
. TRBJ2-1 TRBV3-1 . TGTGCCAGCAGCCTCTACAATGAGCAGTTCTTC CASSLYNEQFF
once TRBJ1-1 TRBV6-5 . TGTGCCAGCAGTTGGGGAGGCACCAGATCGAACACTGAAGCTTTCTTT CASSWGGTRSNTEAFF
. TRBJ2-1 TRBV6-1 TRBD2 TGTGCCAGCAGCTCGAGAGCGGGGGACAATGAGCAGTTCTTC CASSSRAGDNEQFF
. TRBJ2-4 TRBV11-2 . TGTGCCAGCAGCCTAAAGGGGCTGAGCAGCAAAAACATGCAGTACTTC CASSLKGLSSKNMQYF
. TRBJ1-6 TRBV6-5 TRBD1 TGTGCCAGCAGTTACACGACAGGGGACAATTCACCCCTCCACTTT CASSYTTGDNSPLHF